The 8 T cell receptor beta chains given below trace back to one sample, sequenced in a study of T cells after yellow fever vaccination. MiXCR was run by TCRdb on the 5' RACE reads, yielding one entry per CDR3 protein. The profile shows just under 600,000 distinct CDR3 sequences, 13% of them singletons. The specimen comprised PBMCs, sampled on the day of the yellow fever booster vaccination. These receptors were taken from a man aged 25 to 40 who received the YFV17D yellow fever vaccine.

V and J are TRBV28 and TRBJ2-1; D call uncertain. In germline, CDR1 is MDHEN, CDR2 SYDVKM. The V end was cut by 10 bases, the J end by 9 bases, with 10 bases between. The CDR3 is 10 residues long. The CDR3 nucleotides read TGTGCCACCAGAGCTGGTGAGCAGTTCTTC. Encoded protein: CATRAGEQFF.

The sample holds a few counts of this clonotype. V is TRBV10-3 and J is TRBJ1-2; tentative D call: TRBD1 (6 bases). Germline V CDR1 and CDR2: ENHRY, SYGVKD. The germline V and J ends were trimmed by 2 bases and 6 bases, with 25 bases remaining between them. The CDR3 is made up of 18 amino acids. The CDR3 here is CAISESPTLTGLGDGYTF. CDR3 sequence (DNA): TGTGCCATCAGTGAGAGCCCGACCTTAACAGGGCTCGGGGATGGCTACACCTTC.

This clonotype has just a few counts. The chain carries TRBV3-1 and TRBJ2-3; the D is unclear. V was shortened by 1 base and J by 8 bases, with 7 bases between the two germline ends. The CDR3 is 12 residues long. The V gene's germline CDR1 is LGHDT and CDR2 YNNKEL (reference sequence). CDR3 sequence (DNA): TGTGCCAGCAGCCAAGTCCGGAGTACGCAGTATTTT. It encodes CASSQVRSTQYF.

This chain links TRBV7-2 with TRBJ2-5; D is ambiguous. V lost 1 base and J 5 bases, leaving 20 bases between the germline ends. The length of the CDR3 is 17 residues. Germline-derived CDR1 and CDR2 are SGHTA and FQGNSA. The DNA of the CDR3 is TGTGCCAGCAGCTTAGGAAGTCCTCTACCGCTTACGGAGACCCAGTACTTC. It codes for CASSLGSPLPLTETQYF.

This clonotype was picked up a small number of times. The chain employs TRBV20-1 and TRBJ2-1; D possibly corresponds to TRBD1 (5 bases). Germline V gives CDR1 DFQATT, CDR2 SNEGSKA (reference sequence). CDR3 length equals 15 residues. The ends were cut back, 6 bases at V and 5 bases at J, with 20 bases in the middle. CDR3 residues: CSAKGQGADNNEQFF. DNA of the CDR3: TGCAGTGCCAAAGGCCAGGGCGCAGATAACAATGAGCAGTTCTTC.

This clonotype has a handful of counts. The chain couples TRBV7-9 to TRBJ2-5; D is uncertain. Germline V gene sequence: CDR1 SEHNR, CDR2 FQNEAQ (reference sequence). The CDR3 extends over 15 amino acids. Trimming pared 6 bases from V and 2 bases from J, leaving 16 bases between. CDR3 sequence (DNA): TGTGCCAGCAGGACTTCAGGCCACCCGCAAGAGACCCAGTACTTC. Translation gives CASRTSGHPQETQYF.

This clonotype showed up just a few times. The chain joins TRBV20-1 to TRBJ2-5; the D gene is possibly TRBD2 (6 bases). The germline V gene has CDR1 DFQATT and CDR2 SNEGSKA (reference sequence). The CDR3 consists of 13 residues. The V and J ends lost 7 bases and 5 bases respectively, with 17 bases between them. The CDR3 loop is CSVGPFSGETQYF. DNA for the CDR3: TGCAGTGTTGGGCCCTTCAGCGGGGAGACCCAGTACTTC.

This clonotype has only a few counts. V and J are TRBV20-1 and TRBJ1-5, with unresolved D. In germline, CDR1 is DFQATT, CDR2 SNEGSKA (reference sequence). The CDR3 length is 13 residues. Trimming removed 3 bases from V and 8 bases from J, with 14 bases in between. The CDR3 region is CSARRTVQEPQHF. Here the CDR3 DNA reads TGCAGTGCTAGGAGGACCGTTCAGGAGCCCCAGCATTTT.